Listed here are 15 T cell receptor beta chains from one sample, sequenced in a study of tumor-infiltrating lymphocytes in localized non-small cell lung cancer. Assay: immunoSEQ multiplex PCR; the TCRdb copy retains only in-frame clones and omits some. This table has 14,000 or so clones, approximately 68% appearing once. Material: lung tumor tissue. The receptors stem from a human donor with non-small cell lung cancer.

CDR3 nucleotides: TGTGCCAGCAGCTTAGGACTCATCCCCTCCACAGATACGCAGTATTTT. Its translation is CASSLGLIPSTDTQYF. The chain is built from TRBV11-3 and TRBJ2-3; D is uncertain. The V end was cut by 1 base, the J end by 2 bases, with 13 bases between. CDR3 length: 16 residues. CDR1 and CDR2 from the germline V gene are SGHNT and YENEEA.

The chain couples TRBV5-4 to TRBJ2-7; TRBD2 aligns across 10 bases. Trimming took 3 bases from V and 1 from J; bases not matched to a gene: 7. The germline V gene encodes CDR1 SGHNT and CDR2 YYREEE (reference sequence). The CDR3 has 16 residues. The CDR3 DNA follows: TGTGCCAGCAGCTCGCCGGGACTAGCGCATTCCTACGAGCAGTACTTC. Protein product: CASSSPGLAHSYEQYF.

The chain links TRBV5-1 to TRBJ2-5; the match to TRBD1 covers 12 bases. The V gene end was trimmed by 4 bases and the J gene end by 5 bases; junction bases not matched to a gene: 6. Germline loops: CDR1 SGHRS, CDR2 YFSETQ. This CDR3 spans 15 amino acids. The CDR3 protein is CASSISGTGGETQYF. CDR3 coding DNA: TGCGCCAGCAGCATCTCCGGGACAGGGGGCGAGACCCAGTACTTC.

V is TRBV10-2 and J is TRBJ2-1, with no clear D. CDR1 is WSHSY and CDR2 is SAAADI in the germline V gene. CDR3 length: 15 amino acids. V dropped 6 bases and J dropped 8 bases, with 20 bases sitting between them. The CDR3 spells CASSLLGSLGDEQFF. CDR3 DNA sequence: TGCGCCAGCAGCCTTCTGGGGTCCCTTGGGGATGAGCAGTTCTTC.

The genes are TRBV19 and TRBJ2-3, with D perhaps TRBD2 (6 bases). V gave up 7 bases and J gave up 6 bases, with 17 bases separating them. The length of the CDR3 is 14 residues. Germline V gene sequence: CDR1 LNHDA, CDR2 SQIVND (reference sequence). The CDR3 loop is CASTTGLRWDTQYF. The CDR3 DNA is TGTGCCAGTACCACGGGACTCCGCTGGGATACGCAGTATTTT.

This clone was counted a single time. The V and J genes are TRBV27 and TRBJ1-1, with 9 bases identical to TRBD1. CDR1 and CDR2 (germline): MNHEY, SMNVEV (reference sequence). This CDR3 spans 18 amino acids. The trim removed 6 bases at V and 3 bases at J, leaving 17 bases unmatched. CDR3 bases: TGTGCCAGCAGCCACCTCCCGGGACAGGGCTTGACGCACACTGAAGCTTTCTTT. It translates to CASSHLPGQGLTHTEAFF.

V usage is TRBV2 and J usage is TRBJ2-7, with D hard to call. Trimming removed 6 bases at V and 3 bases at J, with 15 bases between. The CDR3 has 14 residues. CDR1 is SNHLY and CDR2 is FYNNEI in the germline V gene. The CDR3 DNA reads TGTGCCAGCAGGGGTACAATTAGCTACTACGAGCAGTACTTC. Translating gives CASRGTISYYEQYF.

The chain couples TRBV28 to TRBJ1-2, with D possibly TRBD1 on 5 matching bases. Germline values: CDR1 MDHEN, CDR2 SYDVKM. Trimming shortened V by 4 bases and J by 8 bases, and 11 bases separated the two germline ends. The CDR3 length is 12 residues. This chain's CDR3 is CASSSSWGGYTF. CDR3 DNA: TGTGCCAGCAGTTCATCCTGGGGGGGCTACACCTTC.

The rearrangement uses TRBV7-9 and TRBJ2-5; 9 bases match TRBD2. CDR1 SEHNR and CDR2 FQNEAQ come from the germline V gene (reference sequence). V lost 5 bases, J lost 2 bases, and 12 bases stayed unmatched. This CDR3 contains 17 residues. The CDR3, as DNA: TGTGCCAGCAGCCCGCCGCTGCCGGGACTAGCACAAGAGACCCAGTACTTC. Its translation is CASSPPLPGLAQETQYF.

The rearrangement links TRBV18 to TRBJ2-1; D uncertain. The CDR3 is 17 amino acids. Trimming shortened V by 5 bases and J by 0 bases, and 17 bases separated the two germline ends. Germline V gene lookup returns CDR1 KGHSH and CDR2 LQKENI. The CDR3 coding sequence is TGTGCCAGCTCATCCTCTCGATCCTTGAGCTCCTACAATGAGCAGTTCTTC. It codes for CASSSSRSLSSYNEQFF. Full variable domain (rest looked up from reference TRBV18 and TRBJ2-1): NAGVMQNPRHLVRRRGQEARLRCSPMKGHSHVYWYRQLPEEGLKFMVYLQKENIIDESGMPKERFSAEFPKEGPSILRIQQVVRGDSAAYFCASSSSRSLSSYNEQFFGPGTRLTVL.

This rearrangement joins TRBV19 to TRBJ2-6; D may be TRBD1 (6 bases). The CDR3 is 15 amino acids. The V end was cut by 5 bases, the J end by 2 bases, with 10 bases between. Germline assignment: CDR1 LNHDA and CDR2 SQIVND (reference sequence). The CDR3 bases are TGTGCCAGTAGTCCAAGGACAGCTGGGGCCAACGTCCTGACTTTC. Its protein is CASSPRTAGANVLTF.

The V gene is TRBV7-2, the J gene TRBJ1-4; the match to TRBD1 covers 7 bases. Germline V gives CDR1 SGHTA, CDR2 FQGNSA. Trimming took 2 bases from V and 8 from J; bases not matched to a gene: 11. The CDR3 loop spans 16 amino acids. The CDR3 DNA follows: TGTGCCAGCAGCTTAAATTCTGGCAGGGGGAGGGAAAAACTGTTTTTT. It codes for CASSLNSGRGREKLFF.

This clone was picked up a small number of times. This chain joins TRBV7-8 and TRBJ1-2; weak D call: TRBD1 (5 bases). Per the germline V gene, CDR1 is SGHVS and CDR2 is FQNEAQ. CDR3 length equals 13 residues. V shed 4 bases and J shed 8 bases, with 14 bases lying between them. This CDR3 reads CASSSGETGGYTF. The CDR3 region has the DNA TGTGCCAGCAGCTCGGGGGAAACGGGCGGCTACACCTTC.

V gene TRBV27 combines with J gene TRBJ1-1; possibly TRBD1 for D (6 bases). This CDR3 is 16 amino acids long. Germline-derived CDR1 and CDR2 are MNHEY and SMNVEV (reference sequence). V was trimmed by 0 bases and J by 6 bases, leaving 17 bases between them. CDR3 nucleotides: TGTGCCAGCAGTTTATCATCCGGGACAAGGTCTCCTGAAGCTTTCTTT. It specifies CASSLSSGTRSPEAFF.

V is TRBV6-5 and J is TRBJ2-7; D is uncertain. The CDR3 contains 14 residues. CDR1 is MNHEY and CDR2 is SVGAGI in the germline V gene. Trimming cost V 0 bases and J 2 bases, with 8 bases left between them. CDR3: CASSYSQITYEQYF. The CDR3 bases are TGTGCCAGCAGTTACTCCCAGATTACCTACGAGCAGTACTTC.